This TCR beta chain came from a study of T cell repertoires in cytomegalovirus infection. CDR1 and CDR2 (germline): MRHNA, SNTAGT. The CDR3 spans 15 residues. Trimming cost V 2 bases and J 5 bases; bases outside gene matches: 5. TCRdb called the reads again in MiXCR, with one record for every CDR3 protein. The table has just under 300,000 distinct CDR3 sequences, around 10% seen once; the top ten hold around 2.4%. The rearrangement joins TRBV6-4 to TRBJ2-3; TRBD2 matches 9 bases. This TCR was sampled from a human donor in good health (CMV status not recorded). Some clones in this sample may be carry-over from other donors' samples. Sequencing was performed on PBMCs. CDR3 DNA sequence: TGTGCCAGCAGTGACGGCGGGGGGGCCGTAGATACGCAGTATTTT. Its protein is CASSDGGGAVDTQYF.